This is a list of T cell receptor beta chains from one sample in a study of blood T cell repertoires in COVID-19. Generated by immunoSEQ multiplex PCR, the TCRdb table keeps only in-frame clones and is missing some. The table records about 330,000 clones, 88% of them present only once. The specimen was PBMCs or T cells enriched from blood (not recorded which). Source of these receptors: a man under 40 who had recovered from COVID-19. Each CDR3 is given with its conserved first and last residue. A D gene is named only where the DNA matches it firmly.

D,V,length,J,DNA,CDR3
NA,TRBV9,14,TRBJ2-3,TGTGCCAGCAGCCCTTTGGGCCCCACAGATACGCAGTATTTT,CASSPLGPTDTQYF
NA,TRBV4-1,14,TRBJ2-7,TGCGCCAGCAGCCCGACAGGAAATTCCTACGAGCAGTACTTC,CASSPTGNSYEQYF
NA,TRBV28,14,TRBJ1-2,TGTGCCAGCAGTCCCCTGGGGGCTAGCTATGGCTACACCTTC,CASSPLGASYGYTF
NA,TRBV5-8,12,TRBJ2-3,TGTGCCAGCAGCTTGCACACAGATACGCAGTATTTT,CASSLHTDTQYF
NA,TRBV12-3/TRBV12-4,13,TRBJ2-6,TGTGCCACGTCTTTGTCTGGGGCCAACGTCCTGACTTTC,CATSLSGANVLTF
TRBD1,TRBV3-1/TRBV3-2,16,TRBJ1-1,TGTGCCAGCAGCCAAGAGACAGGGGGAACGAACACTGAAGCTTTCTTT,CASSQETGGTNTEAFF
NA,TRBV12-2,12,TRBJ2-5,TGTGCAAGTCGCGCCTTAGTAGAGACCCAGTACTTC,CASRALVETQYF
NA,TRBV6-2/TRBV6-3,16,TRBJ1-3,TGTGCCAGCAGCCCTCACCTGGGCGCCTCTGGAAACACCATATATTTT,CASSPHLGASGNTIYF
NA,TRBV5-6,11,TRBJ2-7,TGTGCCAGCAGTAATACCTACGAGCAGTACTTC,CASSNTYEQYF
TRBD1,TRBV3-1/TRBV3-2,18,TRBJ1-4,TGTGCCAGCAGCCAAGACCTATTCACCGGGACAGGGGGTGAAAAACTGTTTTTT,CASSQDLFTGTGGEKLFF
NA,TRBV7-2,18,TRBJ1-3,TGTGCCAGCAGCTTAGCGGACCGGGGAAATATGAAGAGGAACACCATATATTTT,CASSLADRGNMKRNTIYF
TRBD1,TRBV9,16,TRBJ2-1,TGTGCCAGCAGCGCCGATACAGGGGGCGCCTCGAATGAGCAGTTCTTC,CASSADTGGASNEQFF
NA,TRBV28,14,TRBJ1-1,TGTGCCAGCAGTTTGACAGGCGGGTACACTGAAGCTTTCTTT,CASSLTGGYTEAFF
TRBD1,TRBV24-1,15,TRBJ1-5,TGTGCCACCAGTGAAGGGACAGGGGAGGTCAAGCCCCAGCATTTT,CATSEGTGEVKPQHF
NA,TRBV5-8,15,TRBJ1-1,TGTGCCAGCAGCCCGACCGACAGGCTGAACACTGAAGCTTTCTTT,CASSPTDRLNTEAFF
TRBD1,TRBV25-1,17,TRBJ2-6,TGTGCCAGCAGTTGGACAGGGTTCGGCTCTGGGGCCAACGTCCTGACTTTC,CASSWTGFGSGANVLTF
NA,TRBV15,14,TRBJ2-7,TGTGCCACCAGCAGGGGCACAGGGTCCTACGAGCAGTACTTC,CATSRGTGSYEQYF
TRBD1,TRBV10-3,13,TRBJ2-7,TGTGCCATCAGTTTACAGGGGGGCGAAGAGCAGTACTTC,CAISLQGGEEQYF
NA,TRBV19,15,TRBJ2-1,TGTGCCAGTAGTATCTACCAGGGCCCCTACAATGAGCAGTTCTTC,CASSIYQGPYNEQFF